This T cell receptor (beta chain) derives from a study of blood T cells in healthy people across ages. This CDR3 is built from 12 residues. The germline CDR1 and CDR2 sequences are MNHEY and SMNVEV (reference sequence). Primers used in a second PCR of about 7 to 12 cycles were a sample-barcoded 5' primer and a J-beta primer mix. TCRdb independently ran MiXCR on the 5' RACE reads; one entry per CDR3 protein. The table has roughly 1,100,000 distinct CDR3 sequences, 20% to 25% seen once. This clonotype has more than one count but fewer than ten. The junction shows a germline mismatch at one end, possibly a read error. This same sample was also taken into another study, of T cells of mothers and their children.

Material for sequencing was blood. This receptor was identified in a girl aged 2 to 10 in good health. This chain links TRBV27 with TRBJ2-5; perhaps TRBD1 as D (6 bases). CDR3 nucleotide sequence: TGTGCCAGCAGGGGATACAGGGAGCCGCTTACCTTC. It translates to CASRGYREPLTF.